The clone carrying this TCR beta chain has only one observation. What it binds is not known. The data derive from a study of shared clonotypes between healthy human individuals. V was clipped by 3 bases and J by 2 bases, with 12 bases between them. This CDR3 has 14 amino acids. The germline CDR1 and CDR2 sequences are SGDLS and YYNGEE. Donors were healthy HIV-negative adults without recently reported acute infections or vaccinations. The donor cohort consisted entirely of Caucasian adults residing in Nashville, Tennessee. Points from the study as a whole: Naive subsets usually exceeded memory subsets in estimated richness.

Per the original data handling: ImmunoSEQ junction-only sequences lacked quality scores, so their filtering differed. The data were produced by immunoSEQ multiplex PCR, yet TCRdb's version contains in-frame clones alone and is incomplete. D and trimming come from the DNA, and the V and J calls and clone size come from that table. The repertoire holds under 1,900,000 clones, with approximately 98.5% as singletons. This TCR came from a man in his thirties or forties in good health. The sample taken for sequencing was naive CD4+ T cells sorted from blood. Subset meaning: CD45RA+ positively selected. The chain couples TRBV9 to TRBJ2-7; D is unclear. CDR3 in DNA: TGTGCCAGCAGCGCTTCTAGAGGAACCTACGAGCAGTACTTC. Protein sequence: CASSASRGTYEQYF.